One and the same sample provided the 20 T cell receptor beta chains below, sequenced in a study of cytomegalovirus exposure and HLA in healthy donors. Only in-frame clones appear in the TCRdb table, and some are missing; sequencing was by immunoSEQ multiplex PCR. The sample includes fewer than 350,000 clones, roughly 90% of them seen just once. The sequenced sample consisted of PBMCs. These receptor sequences come from a woman under 30 in good health and CMV-seronegative.

This clone was found a few times. V gene TRBV19 combines with J gene TRBJ1-1, with 7 bases fitting TRBD1. Germline values: CDR1 LNHDA, CDR2 SQIVND (reference sequence). Losses at the gene ends were 5 bases for V and 1 base for J; bases not matched to a gene: 7. The CDR3 totals 15 residues. The CDR3 loop is CASSPDRAPNTEAFF. The DNA for the CDR3 is TGTGCCAGTAGTCCAGACAGGGCCCCGAACACTGAAGCTTTCTTT.

This clone was recorded once. This chain links TRBV19 with TRBJ1-5, with D possibly matching TRBD1 (5 bases). The CDR3 contains 16 residues. The V gene lost 6 bases and the J gene lost 2 bases, with 17 bases spanning the gap. CDR1 is LNHDA and CDR2 is SQIVND in the germline V gene (reference sequence). The CDR3: CASSLDQGTGNQPQHF. The CDR3 nucleotides read TGTGCCAGTAGCCTCGACCAGGGTACGGGCAATCAGCCCCAGCATTTT.

This clone was seen a few times. The rearrangement links TRBV5-4 to TRBJ2-7; weak D call: TRBD2 (6 bases). The V end lost 0 bases, the J end lost 4 bases, and 14 bases lay between the germline ends. This CDR3 comprises 15 residues. Germline V gives CDR1 SGHNT, CDR2 YYREEE (reference sequence). In DNA form, the CDR3 reads TGTGCCAGCAGCTTGGGGTTAGGGACTGGTTACGAGCAGTACTTC. This translates into CASSLGLGTGYEQYF.

The rearrangement uses TRBV5-4 and TRBJ2-1; TRBD2 agrees at 8 bases. This CDR3 has 15 residues. The ends lost 1 base at V and 4 bases at J; junction bases unmatched: 4. The germline V gene encodes CDR1 SGHNT and CDR2 YYREEE (reference sequence). This CDR3 is CASSLLLAAYNEQFF. The CDR3 DNA is TGTGCCAGCAGCTTGTTACTAGCGGCTTACAATGAGCAGTTCTTC.

This clone was seen just once. The genes are TRBV7-8 and TRBJ2-7; a weak D match, TRBD2 (7 bases). Germline CDR1 reads SGHVS; CDR2 reads FQNEAQ. The CDR3 length is 13 residues. V dropped 2 bases and J dropped 7 bases, with 12 bases sitting between them. The CDR3 loop is CASSLWEGGEQYF. CDR3 DNA: TGTGCCAGCAGCTTATGGGAGGGGGGTGAGCAGTACTTC. Full variable domain (missing parts from reference TRBV7-8 and TRBJ2-7): GAGVSQSPRYKVAKRGQDVALRCDPISGHVSLFWYQQALGQGPEFLTYFQNEAQLDKSGLPSDRFFAERPEGSVSTLKIQRTQQEDSAVYLCASSLWEGGEQYFGPGTRLTVT.

The V and J genes are TRBV4-1 and TRBJ2-1; TRBD2 matches 14 bases. Germline V lookup: CDR1 MGHRA, CDR2 YSYEKL. The V and J ends lost 1 base and 4 bases, in that order; junction bases with no gene match: 3. The CDR3 spans 17 residues. The CDR3 DNA follows: TGCGCCAGCAGCCAAGGACTAGCGGGAGGGCCATACAATGAGCAGTTCTTC. Its protein is CASSQGLAGGPYNEQFF.

The chain uses TRBV5-4 and TRBJ2-1; D is unresolved. CDR1 and CDR2 from the germline V gene are SGHNT and YYREEE (reference sequence). The length of the CDR3 is 11 residues. V lost 4 bases, J lost 8 bases, and 7 bases lay in between. The CDR3 loop is CASSREYEQFF. Here the CDR3 DNA reads TGTGCCAGCAGCCGAGAATATGAGCAGTTCTTC.

J is TRBJ2-6 and V is TRBV30, with D possibly matching TRBD1 (6 bases). In germline, CDR1 is GTSNPN, CDR2 SVGIG (reference sequence). The CDR3 has 18 residues. Trimming removed 3 bases from V and 0 bases from J, with 18 bases in between. The DNA of the CDR3 is TGTGCCTGGAGGATTTATGGTGGACAGCCCTCTGGGGCCAACGTCCTGACTTTC. Encoded protein: CAWRIYGGQPSGANVLTF.

The rearrangement links TRBV28 to TRBJ1-2; TRBD1 matches 7 bases. V lost 5 bases, J lost 7 bases, and 13 bases stayed unmatched. CDR3 size: 15 residues. CDR1 MDHEN and CDR2 SYDVKM come from the germline V gene. CDR3 DNA: TGTGCCAGCAGTAACGACAGGGCGGATTTGCGTGGCTACACCTTC. Translated: CASSNDRADLRGYTF.

This rearrangement joins TRBV6-1 to TRBJ2-5, with TRBD1 matching over 12 bases. The CDR3 runs 16 residues. Germline V gene sequence: CDR1 MNHNS, CDR2 SASEGT. J gave up 5 bases and V 2 bases, and 6 bases lay outside the gene matches. The CDR3 DNA is TGTGCCAGCAGTGAACTAGTGGGACAGGGGGCGGAGACCCAGTACTTC. Amino acids: CASSELVGQGAETQYF.

V and J are TRBV15 and TRBJ1-5; D gene uncertain. The ends were cut back, 5 bases at V and 5 bases at J, with 10 bases in the middle. This CDR3 region has 13 residues. Per the germline V gene, CDR1 is LNHNV and CDR2 is YYDKDF (reference sequence). CDR3 residues: CATSSRSDQPQHF. DNA of the CDR3: TGTGCCACCAGCTCCCGTTCCGATCAGCCCCAGCATTTT.

The chain employs TRBV7-9 and TRBJ2-7; perhaps TRBD2 as D (6 bases). The CDR3 totals 15 residues. V was clipped by 5 bases and J by 0 bases, with 14 bases between them. Germline V lookup: CDR1 SEHNR, CDR2 FQNEAQ (reference sequence). The CDR3 sequence is CASSLGGIPSYEQYF. The CDR3 bases are TGTGCCAGCAGCCTAGGAGGGATTCCCTCCTACGAGCAGTACTTC.

The gene calls are TRBV4-1 and TRBJ2-5, with 7 bases identical to TRBD1. The germline gives CDR1 MGHRA, CDR2 YSYEKL. The CDR3 is 16 amino acids. Unmatched junction bases numbered 8, after V lost 3 bases and J lost 1 base. CDR3 DNA: TGCGCCAGCAGCCACCGGGACAGCAACACCCAAGAGACCCAGTACTTC. Its translation is CASSHRDSNTQETQYF.

This chain connects TRBV11-2 to TRBJ2-1; 9 bases agree with TRBD2. The CDR3 is 14 amino acids. V shed 10 bases and J 6 bases; nucleotides not matched to a gene: 10. In germline, CDR1 is SGHAT, CDR2 FQNNGV. The CDR3 coding sequence is TGTGCCACGGGAGGTAGCGGGAGCCCCAATGAGCAGTTCTTC. This encodes CATGGSGSPNEQFF.

V gene TRBV7-8 combines with J gene TRBJ2-7; 9 positions agree with TRBD1. Trimming at V came to 1 base and at J to 5 bases, leaving 6 bases not matched to a gene. The CDR3 loop spans 15 amino acids. CDR1 SGHVS and CDR2 FQNEAQ come from the germline V gene. In nucleotides, the CDR3 is TGTGCCAGCAGCTTAGGGGGGACAGGGATGAACGAGCAGTACTTC. Residues: CASSLGGTGMNEQYF.

The chain joins TRBV15 to TRBJ2-7, with a tentative D call TRBD2 (6 bases). The CDR3 spans 13 residues. Germline V gene lookup returns CDR1 LNHNV and CDR2 YYDKDF (reference sequence). V lost 1 base, J lost 6 bases, and 10 bases lay in between. The CDR3 sequence: CATSRAGAIEQYF. The CDR3 region has the DNA TGTGCCACCAGCAGAGCGGGAGCGATCGAGCAGTACTTC.

This chain connects TRBV11-2 to TRBJ2-7; D perhaps matches TRBD1 (6 bases). V lost 7 bases, J lost 2 bases, and 12 bases lay in between. The germline CDR1 and CDR2 sequences are SGHAT and FQNNGV. CDR3 length: 13 amino acids. CDR3 in amino acids: CASNRASTYEQYF. The CDR3 DNA reads TGTGCCAGCAACAGGGCGTCTACCTACGAGCAGTACTTC. Based on the CDR3 plus reference TRBV11-2 and TRBJ2-7, the full variable domain is EAGVAQSPRYKIIEKRQSVAFWCNPISGHATLYWYQQILGQGPKLLIQFQNNGVVDDSQLPKDRFSAERLKGVDSTLKIQPAKLEDSAVYLCASNRASTYEQYFGPGTRLTVT.

The chain couples TRBV11-1 to TRBJ1-5; D perhaps matches TRBD1 (5 bases). The CDR3 consists of 14 residues. Germline V gene sequence: CDR1 SGHAT, CDR2 FQDESV (reference sequence). V was clipped by 4 bases and J by 5 bases, with 12 bases between them. The CDR3 reads CASSYGGGDQPQHF. CDR3 nucleotides: TGTGCCAGCAGCTACGGAGGAGGGGATCAGCCCCAGCATTTT.

The chain recombines TRBV27 with TRBJ1-1; D perhaps matches TRBD1 (5 bases). V was clipped by 4 bases and J by 3 bases, with 21 bases between them. Germline lookup yields CDR1 MNHEY and CDR2 SMNVEV (reference sequence). This CDR3 contains 17 residues. The CDR3 spells CASSSEKWVGGDTEAFF. The DNA for the CDR3 is TGTGCCAGCAGTTCGGAGAAGTGGGTGGGGGGGGACACTGAAGCTTTCTTT.

The chain couples TRBV7-2 to TRBJ2-1; D unclear. Germline CDR1 SGHTA, CDR2 FQGNSA. V was shortened by 5 bases and J by 10 bases, with 12 bases between the two germline ends. There are 12 residues in the CDR3. In DNA form, the CDR3 reads TGTGCCAGCAGCCCACCGGTGTGGGAGCAGTTCTTC. Protein sequence: CASSPPVWEQFF.